This record looks at one T cell receptor beta chain sequence and its context. Its antigen has not been determined. Base qualities are not recorded, but no much larger clone differs from it by a single base. RNA was extracted using the RNeasy kit, and about 0.5 to 1 ug of the RNA was reverse transcribed with random hexamers. The immunoSEQ multiplex PCR assay, which covers 54 Vbeta and 13 Jbeta segments, was used to amplify TCR beta CDR3 regions. PCR amplification bias was corrected by using a synthetic template baseline for primer optimization and computational correction. The published analysis was carried out like this. Reads were annotated to V, D and J genes per IMGT and analyzed with immunoSEQ Analyzer, keeping only productive sequences. Clonality was computed as one minus Shannon entropy normalized by log2 of the number of productive unique sequences. Public and private clones were assessed among the 100 most prevalent clones of each patient and control. Clones were defined as Susac-specific when absent from the healthy and MS cohorts, from about a thousand published viral clones and from other ImmuneACCESS disease sequences. The public reads were reanalyzed by TCRdb: fastp trimming at Q25, MiXCR alignment, in-frame beta chains only. Rows are combined by CDR3 protein, so each entry shows the most common genes and DNA. These V and J calls rely on TCRdb rather than the paper's analysis. This sample gives roughly 140,000 distinct CDR3 sequences in total; about 95% of them show up just once. Over 0.12% of the sample belongs to the ten largest clones.

CDR3 length: 13 amino acids, cysteine to phenylalanine. CDR3 DNA only is kept here, 39 bases in frame from base 1. V loses 3 bases of germline sequence and J loses 5 bases, and the interval between the two ends is 10 bases. Peripheral blood CD8+ and CD4+ T cells from healthy donors, Susac syndrome patients and multiple sclerosis patients were profiled using high-throughput TCR beta sequencing. The multiple sclerosis controls were treatment-naive patients who had stable or active relapsing-remitting disease and met the revised McDonald criteria. Bulk CD8+ and CD4+ T cells were purified by magnetic negative isolation, whereas CD8+ TEMRA cells were enriched by FACS. Blood was collected in EDTA tubes and processed within 24 hours, with PBMCs isolated through density gradient centrifugation. PBMCs intended for TCR sequencing were cryopreserved in liquid nitrogen and were subsequently thawed in a 37 degrees C water bath. Purity of sorted or isolated CD4+, CD8+ and CD8+ TEMRA cells was at least 90%.

This sample is drawn from a study of CD8 T cells in Susac syndrome (dated by TCRdb to the late 2010s). Study-wide context: The study used repertoire sequencing to test whether antigen drove CD8+ T cell activation and differentiation in Susac syndrome. The clonality of the CD8+ T cell repertoire was compared across about 12 healthy donors, roughly 14 Susac syndrome patients and 15 multiple sclerosis patients. Overall study outcomes, separate from this receptor: The number of individuals in the TCR sequencing and HLA analysis was acknowledged as relatively small.

The receptor was derived from a human donor with multiple sclerosis. Sequenced material: CD8+ T cells from PBMCs. The chain couples TRBV12-3 or TRBV12-4 to TRBJ1-1; TRBD1 is possibly the D segment (5 matching bases). For the CDR3, the sequence is CASSFYGGTEAFF. Read as DNA, the sequence is TGTGCCAGCAGTTTTTATGGGGGAACTGAAGCTTTCTTT.